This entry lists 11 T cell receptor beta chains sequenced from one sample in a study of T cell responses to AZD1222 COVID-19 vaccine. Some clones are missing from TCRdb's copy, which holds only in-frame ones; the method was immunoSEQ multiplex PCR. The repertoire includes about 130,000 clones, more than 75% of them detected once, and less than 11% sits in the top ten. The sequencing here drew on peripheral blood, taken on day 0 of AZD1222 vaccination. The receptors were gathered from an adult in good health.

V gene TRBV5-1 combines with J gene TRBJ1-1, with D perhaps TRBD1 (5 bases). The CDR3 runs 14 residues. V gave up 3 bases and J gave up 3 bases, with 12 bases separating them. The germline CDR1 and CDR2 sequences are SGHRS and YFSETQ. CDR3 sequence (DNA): TGCGCCAGCAGCTCTCAGGGTTTGTACACTGAAGCTTTCTTT. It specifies CASSSQGLYTEAFF.

CDR3 region: CASSQEVGGVSTDTQYF. CDR3 nucleotides: TGCGCCAGCAGCCAAGAGGTCGGCGGGGTTAGCACAGATACGCAGTATTTT. The V and J genes are TRBV4-3 and TRBJ2-3; D is possibly TRBD2 (6 bases). The germline V and J ends were trimmed by 0 bases and 0 bases, with 13 bases remaining between them. The CDR3 totals 17 residues. Germline values: CDR1 LGHNA, CDR2 YSLEER.

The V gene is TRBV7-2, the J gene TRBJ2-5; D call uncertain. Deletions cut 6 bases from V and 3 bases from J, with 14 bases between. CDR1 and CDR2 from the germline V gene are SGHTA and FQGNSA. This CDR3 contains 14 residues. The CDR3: CASSPVGSKETQYF. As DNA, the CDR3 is TGTGCCAGCAGTCCCGTGGGGTCAAAAGAGACCCAGTACTTC.

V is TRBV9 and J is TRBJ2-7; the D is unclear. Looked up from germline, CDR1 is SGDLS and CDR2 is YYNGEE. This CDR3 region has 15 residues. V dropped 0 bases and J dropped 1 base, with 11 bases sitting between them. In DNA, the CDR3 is TGTGCCAGCAGCGTAGATCTGGGCAGGTCCTACGAGCAGTACTTC. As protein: CASSVDLGRSYEQYF.

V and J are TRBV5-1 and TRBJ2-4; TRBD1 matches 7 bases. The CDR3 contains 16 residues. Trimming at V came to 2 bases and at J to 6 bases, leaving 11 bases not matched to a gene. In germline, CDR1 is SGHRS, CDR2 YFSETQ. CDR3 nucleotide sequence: TGCGCCAGCAGCTTTGAGACAGGGTTTGGCGGAAACATTCAGTACTTC. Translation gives CASSFETGFGGNIQYF. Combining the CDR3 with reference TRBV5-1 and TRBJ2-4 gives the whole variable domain KAGVTQTPRYLIKTRGQQVTLSCSPISGHRSVSWYQQTPGQGLQFLFEYFSETQRNKGNFPGRFSGRQFSNSRSEMNVSTLELGDSALYLCASSFETGFGGNIQYFGAGTRLSVL.

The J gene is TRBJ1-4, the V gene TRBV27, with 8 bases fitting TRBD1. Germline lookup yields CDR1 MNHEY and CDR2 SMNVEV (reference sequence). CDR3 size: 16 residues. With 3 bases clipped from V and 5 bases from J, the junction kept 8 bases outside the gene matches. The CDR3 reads CASSFFDRGLNEKLFF. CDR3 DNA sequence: TGTGCCAGCAGTTTTTTTGACAGGGGCCTAAATGAAAAACTGTTTTTT.

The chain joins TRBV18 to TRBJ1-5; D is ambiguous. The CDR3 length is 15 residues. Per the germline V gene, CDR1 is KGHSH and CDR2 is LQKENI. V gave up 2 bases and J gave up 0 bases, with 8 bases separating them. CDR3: CASSPVTDSNQPQHF. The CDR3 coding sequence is TGTGCCAGCTCACCAGTTACAGATAGCAATCAGCCCCAGCATTTT. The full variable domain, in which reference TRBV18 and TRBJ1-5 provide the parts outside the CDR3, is NAGVMQNPRHLVRRRGQEARLRCSPMKGHSHVYWYRQLPEEGLKFMVYLQKENIIDESGMPKERFSAEFPKEGPSILRIQQVVRGDSAAYFCASSPVTDSNQPQHFGDGTRLSIL.

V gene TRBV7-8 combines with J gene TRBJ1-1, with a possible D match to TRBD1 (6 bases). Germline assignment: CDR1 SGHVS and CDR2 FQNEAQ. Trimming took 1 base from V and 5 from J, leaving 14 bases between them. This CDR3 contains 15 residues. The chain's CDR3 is CASSLVRGRWTEAFF. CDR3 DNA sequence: TGTGCCAGCAGCTTAGTCAGGGGCCGATGGACTGAAGCTTTCTTT.

The CDR3 DNA reads as TGTGCCTGGAGCTGGACGGGATACAATGAGCAGTTCTTC. It encodes CAWSWTGYNEQFF. This chain links TRBV30 with TRBJ2-1, with a weak D call TRBD2 (5 bases). CDR1 is GTSNPN, CDR2 SVGIG, per germline (reference sequence). The CDR3 totals 13 residues. V lost 3 bases and J lost 4, with 10 bases in between.

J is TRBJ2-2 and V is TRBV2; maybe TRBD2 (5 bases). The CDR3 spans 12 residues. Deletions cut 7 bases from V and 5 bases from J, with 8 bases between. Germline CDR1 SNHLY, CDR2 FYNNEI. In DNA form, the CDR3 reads TGTGCCAGCATGTGGGAGACCGGGGAGCTGTTTTTT. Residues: CASMWETGELFF.

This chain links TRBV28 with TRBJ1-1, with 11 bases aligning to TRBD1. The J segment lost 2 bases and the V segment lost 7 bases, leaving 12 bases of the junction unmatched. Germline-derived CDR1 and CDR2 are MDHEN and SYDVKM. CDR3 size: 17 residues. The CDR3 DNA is TGTGCCAGCACCCGGCCCGGGACAGGGGGGAGAAACACTGAAGCTTTCTTT. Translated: CASTRPGTGGRNTEAFF.